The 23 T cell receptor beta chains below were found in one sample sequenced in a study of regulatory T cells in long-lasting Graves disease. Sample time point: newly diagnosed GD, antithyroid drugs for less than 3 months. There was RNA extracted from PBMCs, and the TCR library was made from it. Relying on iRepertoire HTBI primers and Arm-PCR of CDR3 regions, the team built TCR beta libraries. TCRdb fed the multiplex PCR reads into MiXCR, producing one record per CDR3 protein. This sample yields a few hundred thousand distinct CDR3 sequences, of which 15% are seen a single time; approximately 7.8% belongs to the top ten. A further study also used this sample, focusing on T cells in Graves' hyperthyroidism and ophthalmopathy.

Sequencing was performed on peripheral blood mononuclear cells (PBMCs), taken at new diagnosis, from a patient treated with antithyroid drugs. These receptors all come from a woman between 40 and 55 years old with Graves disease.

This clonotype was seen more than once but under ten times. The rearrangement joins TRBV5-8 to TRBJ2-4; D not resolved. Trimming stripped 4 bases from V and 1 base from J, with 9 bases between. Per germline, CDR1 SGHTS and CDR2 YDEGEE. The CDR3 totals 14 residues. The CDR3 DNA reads TGTGCCAGCAGCCCCCAGCTGGCCAAAAACATTCAGTACTTC. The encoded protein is CASSPQLAKNIQYF.

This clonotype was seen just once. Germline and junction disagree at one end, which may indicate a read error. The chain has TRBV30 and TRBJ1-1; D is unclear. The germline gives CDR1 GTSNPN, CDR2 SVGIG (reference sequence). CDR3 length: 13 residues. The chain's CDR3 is CAWSRPPYTVAFF. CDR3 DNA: TGTGCCTGGAGTAGGCCGCCGTACACTGTAGCTTTCTTT. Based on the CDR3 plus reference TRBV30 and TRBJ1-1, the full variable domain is SQTIHQWPATLVQPVGSPLSLECTVEGTSNPNLYWYRQAAGRGLQLLFYSVGIGQISSEVPQNLSASRPQDRQFILSSKKLLLSDSGFYLCAWSRPPYTVAFFGQGTRLTVV.

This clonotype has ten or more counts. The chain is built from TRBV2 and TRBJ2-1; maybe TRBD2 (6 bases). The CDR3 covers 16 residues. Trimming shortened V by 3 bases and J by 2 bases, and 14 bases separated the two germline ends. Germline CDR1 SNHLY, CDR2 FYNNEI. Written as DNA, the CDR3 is TGTGCCAGCAGTGAGGGGACTCTTGGGGCCTACAATGAGCAGTTCTTC. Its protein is CASSEGTLGAYNEQFF.

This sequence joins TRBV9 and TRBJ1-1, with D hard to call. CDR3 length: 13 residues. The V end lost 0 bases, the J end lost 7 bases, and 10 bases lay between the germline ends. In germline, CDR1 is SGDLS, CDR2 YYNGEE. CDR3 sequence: CASSVDGSDEAFF. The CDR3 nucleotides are TGTGCCAGCAGCGTAGACGGGTCTGATGAAGCTTTCTTT. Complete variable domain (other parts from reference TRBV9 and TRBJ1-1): DSGVTQTPKHLITATGQRVTLRCSPRSGDLSVYWYQQSLDQGLQFLIQYYNGEERAKGNILERFSAQQFPDLHSELNLSSLELGDSALYFCASSVDGSDEAFFGQGTRLTVV.

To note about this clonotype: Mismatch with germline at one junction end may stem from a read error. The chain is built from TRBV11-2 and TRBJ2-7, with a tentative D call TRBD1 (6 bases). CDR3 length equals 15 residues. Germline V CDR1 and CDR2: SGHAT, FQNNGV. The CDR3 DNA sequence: TGTGCCAGCAGGAGGCGTGGGGGCCAACTCTACAAGCAGTACTTC. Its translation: CASRRRGGQLYKQYF. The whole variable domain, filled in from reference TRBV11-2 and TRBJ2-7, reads EAGVAQSPRYKIIEKRQSVAFWCNPISGHATLYWYQQILGQGPKLLIQFQNNGVVDDSQLPKDRFSAERLKGVDSTLKIQPAKLEDSAVYLCASRRRGGQLYKQYFGPGTRLTVT.

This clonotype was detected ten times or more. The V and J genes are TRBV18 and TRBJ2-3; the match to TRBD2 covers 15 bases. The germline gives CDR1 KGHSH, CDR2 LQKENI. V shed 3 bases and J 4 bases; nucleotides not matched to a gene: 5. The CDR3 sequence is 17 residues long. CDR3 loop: CASSPGTSGRQADTQYF. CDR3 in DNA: TGTGCCAGCTCACCCGGGACTAGCGGGAGGCAAGCAGATACGCAGTATTTT.

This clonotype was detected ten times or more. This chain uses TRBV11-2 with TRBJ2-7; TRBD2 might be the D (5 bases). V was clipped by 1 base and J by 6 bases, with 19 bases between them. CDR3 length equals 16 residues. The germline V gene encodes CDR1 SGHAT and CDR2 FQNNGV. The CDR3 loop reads CASSLVLGTRGSEQYF. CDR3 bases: TGTGCCAGCAGCTTAGTTCTGGGAACTAGAGGTTCCGAGCAGTACTTC.

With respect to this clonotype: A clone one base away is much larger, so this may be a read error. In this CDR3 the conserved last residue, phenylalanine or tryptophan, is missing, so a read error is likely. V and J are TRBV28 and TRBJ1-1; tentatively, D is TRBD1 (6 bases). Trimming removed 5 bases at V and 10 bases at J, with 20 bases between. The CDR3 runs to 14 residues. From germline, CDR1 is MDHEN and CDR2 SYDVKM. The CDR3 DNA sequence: TGTGCCAGCAGTCCCATGACAGGTATGGAGGGAGCTTTCCTT. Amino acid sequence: CASSPMTGMEGAFL.

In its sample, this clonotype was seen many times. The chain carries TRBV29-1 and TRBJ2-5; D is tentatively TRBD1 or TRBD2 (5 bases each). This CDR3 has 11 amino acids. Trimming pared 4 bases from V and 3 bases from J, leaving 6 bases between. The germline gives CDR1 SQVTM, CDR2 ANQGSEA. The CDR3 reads CSVGGEETQYF. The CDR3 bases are TGCAGCGTTGGAGGGGAAGAGACCCAGTACTTC. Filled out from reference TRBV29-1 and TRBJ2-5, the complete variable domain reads SAVISQKPSRDICQRGTSLTIQCQVDSQVTMMFWYRQQPGQSLTLIATANQGSEATYESGFVIDKFPISRPNLTFSTLTVSNMSPEDSSIYLCSVGGEETQYFGPGTRLLVL.

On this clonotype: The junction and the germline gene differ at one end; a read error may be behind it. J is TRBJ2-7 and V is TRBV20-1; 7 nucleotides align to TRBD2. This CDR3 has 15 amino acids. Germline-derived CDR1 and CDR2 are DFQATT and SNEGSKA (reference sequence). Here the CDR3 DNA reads TGCAGTGCTAGAGCCGCTAGCGGCCACTCCTACGAGCAGTGCTTC. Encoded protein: CSARAASGHSYEQCF.

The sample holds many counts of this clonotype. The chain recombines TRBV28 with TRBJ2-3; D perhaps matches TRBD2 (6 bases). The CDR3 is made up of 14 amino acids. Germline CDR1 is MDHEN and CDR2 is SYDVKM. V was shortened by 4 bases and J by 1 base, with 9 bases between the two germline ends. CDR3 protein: CASSSAGRTDTQYF. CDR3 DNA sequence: TGTGCCAGCAGTTCCGCGGGACGCACAGATACGCAGTATTTT.

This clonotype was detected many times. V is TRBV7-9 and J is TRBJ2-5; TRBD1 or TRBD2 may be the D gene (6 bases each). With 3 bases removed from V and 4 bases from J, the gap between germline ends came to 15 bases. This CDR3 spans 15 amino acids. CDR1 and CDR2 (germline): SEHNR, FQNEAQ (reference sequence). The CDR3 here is CASSLGGGLGETQYF. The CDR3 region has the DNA TGTGCCAGCAGCTTGGGGGGCGGTCTGGGAGAGACCCAGTACTTC.

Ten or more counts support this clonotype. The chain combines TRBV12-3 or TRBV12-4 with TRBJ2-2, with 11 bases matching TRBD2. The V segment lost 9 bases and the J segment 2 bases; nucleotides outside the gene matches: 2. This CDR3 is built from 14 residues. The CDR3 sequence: CASTSGSNTGELFF. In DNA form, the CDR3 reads TGTGCCAGTACTAGCGGGAGTAACACCGGGGAGCTGTTTTTT.

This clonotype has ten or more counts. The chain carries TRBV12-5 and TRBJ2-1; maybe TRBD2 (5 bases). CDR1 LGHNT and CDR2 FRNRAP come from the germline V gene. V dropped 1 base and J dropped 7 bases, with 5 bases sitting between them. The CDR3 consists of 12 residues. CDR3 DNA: TGTGCTAGTGGTTTGGGGGAGAATGAGCAGTTCTTC. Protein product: CASGLGENEQFF. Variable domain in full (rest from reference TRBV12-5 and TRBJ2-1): DARVTQTPRHKVTEMGQEVTMRCQPILGHNTVFWYRQTMMQGLELLAYFRNRAPLDDSGMPKDRFSAEMPDATLATLKIQPSEPRDSAVYFCASGLGENEQFFGPGTRLTVL.

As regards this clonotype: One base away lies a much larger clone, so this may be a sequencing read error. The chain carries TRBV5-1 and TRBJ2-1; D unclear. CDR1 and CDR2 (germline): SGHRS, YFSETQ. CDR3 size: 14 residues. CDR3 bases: TGCGCCAGCAGCTTGGTGGCGCCCTACAATGAGCAGCTCTTC. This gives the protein CASSLVAPYNEQLF.

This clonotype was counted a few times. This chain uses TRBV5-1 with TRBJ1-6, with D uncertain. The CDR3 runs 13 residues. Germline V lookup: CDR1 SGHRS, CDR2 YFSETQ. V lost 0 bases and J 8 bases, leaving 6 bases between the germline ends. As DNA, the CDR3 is TGCGCCAGCAGCTTGGGGCAGGATTCACCCCTCCACTTT. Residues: CASSLGQDSPLHF.

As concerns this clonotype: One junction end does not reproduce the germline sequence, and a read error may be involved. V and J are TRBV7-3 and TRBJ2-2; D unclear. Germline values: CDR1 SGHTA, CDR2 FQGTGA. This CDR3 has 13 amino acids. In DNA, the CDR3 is TGTGCCAGCGGCTTAGGTCAGTCCGGGGAGCTGTTTTTT. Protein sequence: CASGLGQSGELFF. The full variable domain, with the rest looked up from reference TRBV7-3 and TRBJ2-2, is GAGVSQTPSNKVTEKGKYVELRCDPISGHTALYWYRQSLGQGPEFLIYFQGTGAADDSGLPNDRFFAVRPEGSVSTLKIQRTERGDSAVYLCASGLGQSGELFFGEGSRLTVL.

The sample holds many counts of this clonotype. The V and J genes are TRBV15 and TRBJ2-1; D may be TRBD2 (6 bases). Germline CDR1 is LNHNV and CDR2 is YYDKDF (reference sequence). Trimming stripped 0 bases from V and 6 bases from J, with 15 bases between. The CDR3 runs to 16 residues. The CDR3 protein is CATSRDEGLAINEQFF. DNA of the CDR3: TGTGCCACCAGCAGAGACGAAGGTCTAGCGATCAATGAGCAGTTCTTC.

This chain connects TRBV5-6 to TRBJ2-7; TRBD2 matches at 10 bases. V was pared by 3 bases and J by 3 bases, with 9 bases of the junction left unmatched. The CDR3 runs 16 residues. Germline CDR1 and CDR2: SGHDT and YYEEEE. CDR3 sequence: CASSSGTSALIYEQYF. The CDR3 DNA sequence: TGTGCCAGCAGCTCCGGGACTAGCGCCCTGATCTACGAGCAGTACTTC. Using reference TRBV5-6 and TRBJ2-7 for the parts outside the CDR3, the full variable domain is DAGVTQSPTHLIKTRGQQVTLRCSPKSGHDTVSWYQQALGQGPQFIFQYYEEEERQRGNFPDRFSGHQFPNYSSELNVNALLLGDSALYLCASSSGTSALIYEQYFGPGTRLTVT.

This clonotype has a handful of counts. The CDR3 nucleotides read TGTGCCAGCAGCGCCAAACGGGACTACAATGAGCAGTTCTTC. Encoded protein: CASSAKRDYNEQFF. The rearrangement uses TRBV6-4 and TRBJ2-1; a possible D gene is TRBD2 (5 bases). Between the trimmed V and J ends, which lost 6 bases and 3 bases, there was a span of 12 bases. Germline CDR1 is MRHNA and CDR2 is SNTAGT. The CDR3 contains 14 residues.

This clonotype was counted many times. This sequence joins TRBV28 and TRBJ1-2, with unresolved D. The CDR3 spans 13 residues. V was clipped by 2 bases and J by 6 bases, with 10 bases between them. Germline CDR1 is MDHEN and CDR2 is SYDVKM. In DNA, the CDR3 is TGTGCCAGCAGTTTAAGGTCCCAAAATGGCTACACCTTC. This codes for CASSLRSQNGYTF.

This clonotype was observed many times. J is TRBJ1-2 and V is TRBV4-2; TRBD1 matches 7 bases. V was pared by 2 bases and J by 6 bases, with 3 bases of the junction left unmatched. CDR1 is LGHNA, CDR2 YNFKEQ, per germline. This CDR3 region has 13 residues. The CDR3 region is CASSQRQGNGYTF. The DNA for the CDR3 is TGTGCCAGCAGCCAAAGACAGGGCAATGGCTACACCTTC.

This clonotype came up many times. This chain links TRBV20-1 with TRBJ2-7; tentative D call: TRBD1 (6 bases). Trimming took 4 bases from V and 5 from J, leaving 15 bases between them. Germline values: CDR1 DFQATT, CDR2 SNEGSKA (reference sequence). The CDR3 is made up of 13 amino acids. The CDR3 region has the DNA TGCAGTGCTAAGGGACAATCGGGGAACGAGCAGTACTTC. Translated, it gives CSAKGQSGNEQYF.